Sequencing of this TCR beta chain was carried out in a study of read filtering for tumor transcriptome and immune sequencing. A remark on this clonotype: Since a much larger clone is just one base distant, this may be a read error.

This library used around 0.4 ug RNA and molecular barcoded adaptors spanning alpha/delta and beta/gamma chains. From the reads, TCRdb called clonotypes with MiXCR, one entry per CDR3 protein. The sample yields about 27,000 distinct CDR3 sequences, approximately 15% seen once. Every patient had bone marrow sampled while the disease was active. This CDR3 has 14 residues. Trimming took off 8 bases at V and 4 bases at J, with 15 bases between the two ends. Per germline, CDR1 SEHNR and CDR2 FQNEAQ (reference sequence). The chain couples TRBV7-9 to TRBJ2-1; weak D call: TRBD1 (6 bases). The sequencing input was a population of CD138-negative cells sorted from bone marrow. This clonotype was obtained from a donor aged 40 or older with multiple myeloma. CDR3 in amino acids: CASGSQDSYNEQFF. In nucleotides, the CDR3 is TGTGCCAGCGGCTCCCAGGACAGTTACAATGAGCAGTTCTTC. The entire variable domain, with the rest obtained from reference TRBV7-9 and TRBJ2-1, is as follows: DTGVSQNPRHKITKRGQNVTFRCDPISEHNRLYWYRQTLGQGPEFLTYFQNEAQLEKSRLLSDRFSAERPKGSFSTLEIQRTEQGDSAMYLCASGSQDSYNEQFFGPGTRLTVL.